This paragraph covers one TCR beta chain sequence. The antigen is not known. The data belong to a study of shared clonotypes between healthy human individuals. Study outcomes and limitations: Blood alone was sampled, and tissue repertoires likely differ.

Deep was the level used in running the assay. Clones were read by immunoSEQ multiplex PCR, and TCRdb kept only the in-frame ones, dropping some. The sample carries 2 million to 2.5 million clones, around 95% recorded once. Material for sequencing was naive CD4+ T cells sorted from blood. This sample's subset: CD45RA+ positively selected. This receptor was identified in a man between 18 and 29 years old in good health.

CDR3 sequence reads: CASSLGLNNEQYF. CDR3 coding DNA: TGTGCCAGCAGCTTAGGCCTTAACAACGAGCAGTACTTC. V gene TRBV7-6 combines with J gene TRBJ2-7; no reliable D call. Germline CDR1 and CDR2: SGHVS and FNYEAQ. CDR3 size: 13 residues. V gave up 1 base and J gave up 5 bases, with 9 bases separating them.